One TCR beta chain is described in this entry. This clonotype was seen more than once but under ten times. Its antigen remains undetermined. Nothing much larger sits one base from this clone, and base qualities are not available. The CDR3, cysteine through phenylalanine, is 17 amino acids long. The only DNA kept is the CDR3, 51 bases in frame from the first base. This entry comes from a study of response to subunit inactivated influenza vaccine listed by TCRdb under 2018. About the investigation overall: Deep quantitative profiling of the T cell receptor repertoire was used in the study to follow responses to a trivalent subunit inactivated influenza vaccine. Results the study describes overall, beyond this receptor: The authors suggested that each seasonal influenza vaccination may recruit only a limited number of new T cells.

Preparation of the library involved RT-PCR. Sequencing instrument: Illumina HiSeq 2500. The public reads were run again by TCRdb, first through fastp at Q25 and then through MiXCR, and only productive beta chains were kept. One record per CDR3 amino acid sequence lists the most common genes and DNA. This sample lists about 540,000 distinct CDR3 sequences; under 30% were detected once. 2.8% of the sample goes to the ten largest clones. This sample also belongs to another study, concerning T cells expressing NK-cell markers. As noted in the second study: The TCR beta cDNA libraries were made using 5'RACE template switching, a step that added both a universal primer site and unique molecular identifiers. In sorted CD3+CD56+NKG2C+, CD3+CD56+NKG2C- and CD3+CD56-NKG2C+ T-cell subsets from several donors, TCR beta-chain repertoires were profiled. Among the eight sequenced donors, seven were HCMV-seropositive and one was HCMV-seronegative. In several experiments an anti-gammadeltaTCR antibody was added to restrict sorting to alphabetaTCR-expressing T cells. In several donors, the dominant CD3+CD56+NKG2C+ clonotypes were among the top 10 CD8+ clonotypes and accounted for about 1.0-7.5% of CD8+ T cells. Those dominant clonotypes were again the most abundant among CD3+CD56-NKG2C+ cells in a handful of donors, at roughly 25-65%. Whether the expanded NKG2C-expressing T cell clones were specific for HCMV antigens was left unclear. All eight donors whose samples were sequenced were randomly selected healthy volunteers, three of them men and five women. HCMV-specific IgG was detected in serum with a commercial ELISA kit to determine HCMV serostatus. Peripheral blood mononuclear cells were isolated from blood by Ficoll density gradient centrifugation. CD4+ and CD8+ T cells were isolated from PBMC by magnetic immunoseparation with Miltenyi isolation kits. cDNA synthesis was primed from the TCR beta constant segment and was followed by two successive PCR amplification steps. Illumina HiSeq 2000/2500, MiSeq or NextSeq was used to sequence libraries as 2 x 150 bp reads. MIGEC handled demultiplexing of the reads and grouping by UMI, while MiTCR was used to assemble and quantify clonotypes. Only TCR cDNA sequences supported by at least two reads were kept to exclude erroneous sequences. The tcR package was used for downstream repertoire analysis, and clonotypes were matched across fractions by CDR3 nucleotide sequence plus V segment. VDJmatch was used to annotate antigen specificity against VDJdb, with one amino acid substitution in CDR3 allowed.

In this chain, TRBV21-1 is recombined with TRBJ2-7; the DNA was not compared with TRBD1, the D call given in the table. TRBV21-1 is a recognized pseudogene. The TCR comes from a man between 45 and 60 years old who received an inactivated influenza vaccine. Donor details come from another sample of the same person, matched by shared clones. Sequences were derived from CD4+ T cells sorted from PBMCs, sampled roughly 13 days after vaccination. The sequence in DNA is TGTGCCAGCAGCAAAGTGAAAAAGGGGACAGGGGGCGACGAGCAGTACTTC. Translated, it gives CASSKVKKGTGGDEQYF.